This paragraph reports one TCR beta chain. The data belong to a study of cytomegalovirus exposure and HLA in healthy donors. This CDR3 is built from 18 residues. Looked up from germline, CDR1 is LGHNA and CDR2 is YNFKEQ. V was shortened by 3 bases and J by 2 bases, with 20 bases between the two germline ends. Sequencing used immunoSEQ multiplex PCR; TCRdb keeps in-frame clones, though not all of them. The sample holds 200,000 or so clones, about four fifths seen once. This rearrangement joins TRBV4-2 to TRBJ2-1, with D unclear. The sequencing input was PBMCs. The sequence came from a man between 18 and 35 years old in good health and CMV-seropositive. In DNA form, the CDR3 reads TGTGCCAGCAGCCAGAACGTCTTTGTGGCGGATCCCTACAATGAGCAGTTCTTC. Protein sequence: CASSQNVFVADPYNEQFF.